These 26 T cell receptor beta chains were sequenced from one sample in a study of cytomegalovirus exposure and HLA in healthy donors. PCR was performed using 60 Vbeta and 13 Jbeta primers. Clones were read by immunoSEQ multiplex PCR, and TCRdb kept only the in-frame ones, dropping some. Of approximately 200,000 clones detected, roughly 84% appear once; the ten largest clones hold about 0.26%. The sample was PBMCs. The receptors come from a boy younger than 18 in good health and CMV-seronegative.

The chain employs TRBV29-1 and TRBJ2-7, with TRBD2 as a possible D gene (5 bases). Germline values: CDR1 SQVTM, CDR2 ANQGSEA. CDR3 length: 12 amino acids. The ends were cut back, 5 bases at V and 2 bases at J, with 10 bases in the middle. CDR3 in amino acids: CSVLDGTYEQYF. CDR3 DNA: TGCAGCGTTCTTGACGGGACCTACGAGCAGTACTTC.

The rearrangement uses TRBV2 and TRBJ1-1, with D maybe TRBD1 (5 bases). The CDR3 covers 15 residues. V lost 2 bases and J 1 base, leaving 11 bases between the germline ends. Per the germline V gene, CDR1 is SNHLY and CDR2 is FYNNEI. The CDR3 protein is CASSESRGKNTEAFF. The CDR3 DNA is TGTGCCAGCAGTGAATCTAGGGGAAAGAACACTGAAGCTTTCTTT.

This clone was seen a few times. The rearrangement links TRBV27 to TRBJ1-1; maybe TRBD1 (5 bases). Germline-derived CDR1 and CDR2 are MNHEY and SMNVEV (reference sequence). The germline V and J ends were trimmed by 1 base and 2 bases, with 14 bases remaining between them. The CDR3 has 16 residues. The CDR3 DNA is TGTGCCAGCAGTTTATTGACCGGGGGATTCAACACTGAAGCTTTCTTT. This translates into CASSLLTGGFNTEAFF.

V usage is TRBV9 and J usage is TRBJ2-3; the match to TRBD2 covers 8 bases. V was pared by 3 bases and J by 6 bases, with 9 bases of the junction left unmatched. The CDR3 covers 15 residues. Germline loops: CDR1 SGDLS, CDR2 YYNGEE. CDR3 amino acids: CASSGAGGREDTQYF. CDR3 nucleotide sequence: TGTGCCAGCAGCGGGGCGGGGGGCCGGGAGGATACGCAGTATTTT.

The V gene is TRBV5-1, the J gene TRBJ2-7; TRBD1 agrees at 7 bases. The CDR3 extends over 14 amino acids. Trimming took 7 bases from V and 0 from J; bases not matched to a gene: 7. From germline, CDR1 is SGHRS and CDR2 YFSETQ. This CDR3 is CASGIGDSSYEQYF. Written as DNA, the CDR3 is TGCGCCAGCGGGATCGGGGACAGCTCCTACGAGCAGTACTTC. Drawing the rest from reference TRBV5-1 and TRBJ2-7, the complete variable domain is KAGVTQTPRYLIKTRGQQVTLSCSPISGHRSVSWYQQTPGQGLQFLFEYFSETQRNKGNFPGRFSGRQFSNSRSEMNVSTLELGDSALYLCASGIGDSSYEQYFGPGTRLTVT.

CDR3 nucleotide sequence: TGTGCCAGCAGCTGGGGGGACAGGCCAATCGAAAAACTGTTTTTT. It codes for CASSWGDRPIEKLFF. The chain has TRBV7-9 and TRBJ1-4; 8 bases agree with TRBD1. This CDR3 is built from 15 residues. Germline V gene data show CDR1 as SEHNR and CDR2 as FQNEAQ (reference sequence). With 4 bases clipped from V and 8 bases from J, the junction kept 9 bases outside the gene matches.

DNA for the CDR3: TGTGCCTCTTGCCCTCGCGGGACAGGGGGCGTCTACGAGCAGTACTTC. Translated, it gives CASCPRGTGGVYEQYF. The chain recombines TRBV10-3 with TRBJ2-7; 12 positions agree with TRBD1. V shed 11 bases and J 3 bases; nucleotides not matched to a gene: 14. The length of the CDR3 is 16 residues. CDR1 is ENHRY and CDR2 is SYGVKD in the germline V gene.

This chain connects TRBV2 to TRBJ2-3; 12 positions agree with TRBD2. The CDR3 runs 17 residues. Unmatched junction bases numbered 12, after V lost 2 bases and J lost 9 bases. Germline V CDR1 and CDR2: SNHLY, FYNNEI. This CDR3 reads CASSEWTSGAKQYTQYF. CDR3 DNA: TGTGCCAGCAGTGAATGGACTAGCGGGGCGAAGCAATACACGCAGTATTTT.

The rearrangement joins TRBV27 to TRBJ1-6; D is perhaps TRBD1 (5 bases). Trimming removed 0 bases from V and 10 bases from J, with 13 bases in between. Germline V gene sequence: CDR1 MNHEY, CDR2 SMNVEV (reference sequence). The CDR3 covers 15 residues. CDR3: CASSLSRRAQSPLHF. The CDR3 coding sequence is TGTGCCAGCAGTTTATCGCGCAGGGCCCAGTCACCCCTCCACTTT.

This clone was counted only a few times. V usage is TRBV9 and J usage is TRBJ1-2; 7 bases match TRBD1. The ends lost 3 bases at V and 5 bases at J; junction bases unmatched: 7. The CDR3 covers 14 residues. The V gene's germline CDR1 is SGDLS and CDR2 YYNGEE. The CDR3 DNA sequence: TGTGCCAGCAGCGCAGGACAGGACCAGTATGGCTACACCTTC. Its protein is CASSAGQDQYGYTF.

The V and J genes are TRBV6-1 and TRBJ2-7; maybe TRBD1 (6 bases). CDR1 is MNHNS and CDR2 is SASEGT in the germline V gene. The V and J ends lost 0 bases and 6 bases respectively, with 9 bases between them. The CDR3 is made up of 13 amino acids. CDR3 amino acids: CASSEAGGPEQYF. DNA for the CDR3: TGTGCCAGCAGTGAAGCTGGGGGCCCCGAGCAGTACTTC.

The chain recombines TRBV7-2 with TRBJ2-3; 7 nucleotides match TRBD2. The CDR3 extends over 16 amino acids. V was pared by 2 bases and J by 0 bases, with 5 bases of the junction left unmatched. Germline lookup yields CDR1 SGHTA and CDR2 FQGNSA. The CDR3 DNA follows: TGTGCCAGCAGCTTATATGGCGGGGGAAGCACAGATACGCAGTATTTT. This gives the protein CASSLYGGGSTDTQYF.

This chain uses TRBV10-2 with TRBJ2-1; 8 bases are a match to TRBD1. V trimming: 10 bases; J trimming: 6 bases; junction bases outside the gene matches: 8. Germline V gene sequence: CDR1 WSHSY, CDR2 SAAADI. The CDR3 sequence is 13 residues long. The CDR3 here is CAIYLGTGNEQFF. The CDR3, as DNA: TGCGCCATCTACCTAGGGACAGGCAATGAGCAGTTCTTC.

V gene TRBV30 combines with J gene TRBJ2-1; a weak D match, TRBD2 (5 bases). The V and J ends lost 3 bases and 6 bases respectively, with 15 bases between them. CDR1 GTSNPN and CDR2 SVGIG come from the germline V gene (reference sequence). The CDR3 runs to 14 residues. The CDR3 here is CAWRNPQRGNEQFF. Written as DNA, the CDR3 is TGTGCCTGGAGGAATCCCCAACGGGGCAATGAGCAGTTCTTC.

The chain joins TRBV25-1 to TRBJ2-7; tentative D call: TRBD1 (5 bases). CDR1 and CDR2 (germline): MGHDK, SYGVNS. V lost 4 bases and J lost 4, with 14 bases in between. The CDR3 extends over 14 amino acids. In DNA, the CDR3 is TGTGCCAGCAGTGGGGGCGCGACTCCATACGAGCAGTACTTC. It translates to CASSGGATPYEQYF.

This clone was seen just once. CDR3 nucleotide sequence: TGCAGCGTCACCCTGGTCAGGGCAGAGCAGTTCTTC. This gives the protein CSVTLVRAEQFF. The chain employs TRBV29-1 and TRBJ2-1; perhaps TRBD1 as D (5 bases). Germline lookup yields CDR1 SQVTM and CDR2 ANQGSEA. The V end lost 6 bases, the J end lost 10 bases, and 16 bases lay between the germline ends. The CDR3 contains 12 residues.

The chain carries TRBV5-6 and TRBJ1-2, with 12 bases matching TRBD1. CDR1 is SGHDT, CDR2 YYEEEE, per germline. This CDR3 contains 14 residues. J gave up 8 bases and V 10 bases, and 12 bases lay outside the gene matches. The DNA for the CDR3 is TGTGCCGCCGGGACAGGGGGCTTAGCAGGCGGCTACACCTTC. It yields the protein CAAGTGGLAGGYTF. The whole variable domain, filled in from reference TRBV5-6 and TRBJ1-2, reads DAGVTQSPTHLIKTRGQQVTLRCSPKSGHDTVSWYQQALGQGPQFIFQYYEEEERQRGNFPDRFSGHQFPNYSSELNVNALLLGDSALYLCAAGTGGLAGGYTFGSGTRLTVV.

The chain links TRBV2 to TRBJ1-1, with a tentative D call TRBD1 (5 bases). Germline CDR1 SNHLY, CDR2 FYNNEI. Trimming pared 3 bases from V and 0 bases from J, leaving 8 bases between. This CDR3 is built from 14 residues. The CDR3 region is CASSELQVNTEAFF. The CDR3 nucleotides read TGTGCCAGCAGTGAGCTACAGGTGAACACTGAAGCTTTCTTT.

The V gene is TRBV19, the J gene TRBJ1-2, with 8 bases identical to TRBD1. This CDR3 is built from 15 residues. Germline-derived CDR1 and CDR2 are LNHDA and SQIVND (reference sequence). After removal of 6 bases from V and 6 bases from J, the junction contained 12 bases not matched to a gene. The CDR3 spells CASRSRGLGRDGYTF. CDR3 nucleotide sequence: TGTGCCAGTAGGTCCAGGGGGCTAGGGCGGGATGGCTACACCTTC.

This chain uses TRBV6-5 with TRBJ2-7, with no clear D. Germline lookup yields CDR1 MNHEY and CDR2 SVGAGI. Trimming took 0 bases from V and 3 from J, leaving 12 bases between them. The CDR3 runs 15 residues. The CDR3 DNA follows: TGTGCCAGCAGTTACTCGTTCCGGTTAAACTACGAGCAGTACTTC. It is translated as CASSYSFRLNYEQYF.

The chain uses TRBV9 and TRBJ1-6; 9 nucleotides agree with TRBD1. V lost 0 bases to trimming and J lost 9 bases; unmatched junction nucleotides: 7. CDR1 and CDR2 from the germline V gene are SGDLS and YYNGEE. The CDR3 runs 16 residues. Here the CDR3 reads CASSVALGQGSSPLHF. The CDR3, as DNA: TGTGCCAGCAGCGTAGCTCTCGGACAGGGGAGTTCACCCCTCCACTTT.

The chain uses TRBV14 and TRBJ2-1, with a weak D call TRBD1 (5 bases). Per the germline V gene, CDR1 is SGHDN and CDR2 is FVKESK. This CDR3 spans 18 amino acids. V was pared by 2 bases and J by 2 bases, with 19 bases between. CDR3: CASSQTLLGQGPYNEQFF. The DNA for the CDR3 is TGTGCCAGCAGCCAAACTCTGCTGGGGCAGGGCCCCTACAATGAGCAGTTCTTC.

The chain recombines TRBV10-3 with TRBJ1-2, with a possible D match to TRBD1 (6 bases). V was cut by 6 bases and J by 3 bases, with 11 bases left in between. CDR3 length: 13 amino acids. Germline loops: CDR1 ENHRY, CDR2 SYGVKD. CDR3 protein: CAISPGHYYGYTF. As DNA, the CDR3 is TGTGCCATCAGCCCGGGACACTACTATGGCTACACCTTC.

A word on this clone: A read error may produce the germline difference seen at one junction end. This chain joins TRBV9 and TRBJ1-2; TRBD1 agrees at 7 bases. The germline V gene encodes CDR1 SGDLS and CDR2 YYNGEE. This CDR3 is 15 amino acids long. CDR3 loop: CASSVGKGANYVYTF. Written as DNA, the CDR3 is TGTGCCAGCAGCGTAGGTAAGGGGGCGAACTATGTCTACACCTTC.

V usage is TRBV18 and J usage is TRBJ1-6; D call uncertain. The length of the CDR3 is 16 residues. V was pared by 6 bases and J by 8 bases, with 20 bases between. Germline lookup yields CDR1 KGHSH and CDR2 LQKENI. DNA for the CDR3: TGTGCCAGCTCCCCATCTCATGGCCCCTCGTATTCACCCCTCCACTTT. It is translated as CASSPSHGPSYSPLHF.

The chain's CDR3 is CASSYSRDFHYEQYF. DNA for the CDR3: TGTGCCAGCAGTTACTCGCGGGACTTCCACTACGAGCAGTACTTC. The chain couples TRBV6-5 to TRBJ2-7; tentatively, D is TRBD2 (6 bases). This CDR3 is built from 15 residues. Looked up from germline, CDR1 is MNHEY and CDR2 is SVGAGI. The ends were cut back, 0 bases at V and 3 bases at J, with 12 bases in the middle.